Included here is one TCR beta chain sequence, with context. No antigen is known for it. The J segment lost 3 bases and the V segment lost 4 bases, leaving 8 bases of the junction unmatched. The CDR3 extends over 16 amino acids. Germline values: CDR1 PRHDT, CDR2 FYEKMQ (reference sequence). Assay: immunoSEQ multiplex PCR; the TCRdb copy retains only in-frame clones and omits some. The data show roughly 34,000 clones, 70% seen once. Researchers isolated CD4+ T cells once approximately ten days of culture had elapsed. This specimen comes from a study of vaccination effects on CD4 cells after COVID-19. Overall study results and limits: The study enrolled few convalescent patients and sampled no early post-infection timepoints. By a late point after vaccination, infection- and vaccine-induced clones had shrunk markedly through clonal contraction.

This rearrangement joins TRBV13 to TRBJ2-1, with 8 bases identical to TRBD2. The receptor was isolated from a human donor who received a COVID-19 vaccine. Specimen: CD4+ T cells from PBMCs cultured without peptide, collected before COVID-19 vaccination. The CDR3 loop is CASSYLSGTIYNEQFF. CDR3 bases: TGTGCCAGCAGCTACCTTAGCGGGACCATCTACAATGAGCAGTTCTTC.